One sample yielded the 6 T cell receptor beta chains listed below, sequenced in a study of T cells in Graves' hyperthyroidism and ophthalmopathy. What was amplified from RNA transcripts were TCR beta CDR3 regions. The primer set for the first-round RT-PCR of the TCR CDR3 was HTBI. A single record per CDR3 protein comes from TCRdb applying MiXCR to the multiplex PCR reads. The sample includes more than 300,000 distinct CDR3 sequences, about 15% of them seen just once. The material sequenced was blood. The receptors were gathered from an older woman with Graves' hyperthyroidism.

This clonotype was observed a few times. This chain uses TRBV6-5 with TRBJ1-6; D might be TRBD1 (5 bases). The germline V and J ends were trimmed by 4 bases and 7 bases, with 8 bases remaining between them. Germline values: CDR1 MNHEY, CDR2 SVGAGI. The CDR3 runs 13 residues. CDR3 protein: CASSWDENSPLHF. CDR3 DNA: TGTGCCAGCAGTTGGGACGAAAATTCACCCCTCCACTTT.

This clonotype was counted at least ten times. J is TRBJ1-1 and V is TRBV2, with a tentative D call TRBD1 (5 bases). Trimming removed 7 bases at V and 4 bases at J, with 16 bases between. This CDR3 comprises 14 residues. Per germline, CDR1 SNHLY and CDR2 FYNNEI. Here the CDR3 reads CASTRGRLSTEAFF. CDR3 bases: TGTGCCAGCACAAGGGGACGGTTGAGCACTGAAGCTTTCTTT.

This clonotype came up many times. A read error may produce the germline difference seen at one junction end. The chain links TRBV12-3 or TRBV12-4 to TRBJ2-7, with 11 bases fitting TRBD2. CDR3 length equals 14 residues. CDR3 loop: CASSLGLAVYEQYF. The DNA for the CDR3 is TGCGCCAGCAGCTTGGGACTAGCGGTTTACGAGCAGTACTTC.

As concerns this clonotype: A read error is possible here, since a much larger clone lies one base away. This chain links TRBV5-5 with TRBJ2-1; TRBD2 aligns across 9 bases. CDR3 length equals 15 residues. Germline CDR1 and CDR2: SGHKS and YYEKEE (reference sequence). CDR3 loop: CASSFGGRAINGQFF. The CDR3 region has the DNA TGTGCCAGCAGCTTTGGCGGGAGGGCCATCAATGGGCAGTTCTTC. The full variable domain, its missing parts supplied by reference TRBV5-5 and TRBJ2-1, is DAGVTQSPTHLIKTRGQQVTLRCSPISGHKSVSWYQQVLGQGPQFIFQYYEKEERGRGNFPDRFSARQFPNYSSELNVNALLLGDSALYLCASSFGGRAINGQFFGPGTRLTVL.

This clonotype showed up many times. The chain's CDR3 is CAWSASRVANEQFF. In DNA, the CDR3 is TGTGCCTGGAGTGCCTCCCGAGTAGCCAATGAGCAGTTCTTC. V usage is TRBV30 and J usage is TRBJ2-1, with D unclear. The CDR3 runs 14 residues. The germline gives CDR1 GTSNPN, CDR2 SVGIG (reference sequence). V was shortened by 1 base and J by 6 bases, with 13 bases between the two germline ends.

This clonotype was seen only a few times. The chain recombines TRBV20-1 with TRBJ2-2, with 7 bases aligning to TRBD2. The V gene's germline CDR1 is DFQATT and CDR2 SNEGSKA (reference sequence). After removal of 3 bases from V and 2 bases from J, the junction contained 6 bases not matched to a gene. This CDR3 comprises 15 residues. In DNA, the CDR3 is TGCAGTGCTAGGCCCGGACTAGAAAACACCGGGGAGCTGTTTTTT. Translated, it gives CSARPGLENTGELFF.